Included here is one T cell receptor (beta chain) sequence, with context. One end of the junction does not line up with germline, which may come from a read error. Other nucleotide sequences in the sample specify the same CDR3. Germline V lookup: CDR1 SGHRS, CDR2 YFSETQ. CDR3 length: 15 residues. Primers included in the PCR were 60 Vbeta and 13 Jbeta primers. The protocol was immunoSEQ multiplex PCR, while the TCRdb copy is restricted to in-frame clones and leaves out a portion. The profile covers 90,000 to 130,000 clones, with approximately 78% appearing a single time and roughly a fifth taken by the ten largest. The data originate from a study of cytomegalovirus exposure and HLA in healthy donors.

The clonotype comes from a man aged 25-45 years in good health and CMV-seropositive. The chain is built from TRBV5-1 and TRBJ2-5; a possible D gene is TRBD1 (7 bases). What was sequenced was PBMCs. The CDR3 DNA reads TGCGCCAGTAGCTTGGGGGGACAGCCCCAAGAGACCCAGTACTTC. Its protein is CASSLGGQPQETQYF. Filled out from reference TRBV5-1 and TRBJ2-5, the complete variable domain reads KAGVTQTPRYLIKTRGQQVTLSCSPISGHRSVSWYQQTPGQGLQFLFEYFSETQRNKGNFPGRFSGRQFSNSRSEMNVSTLELGDSALYLCASSLGGQPQETQYFGPGTRLLVL.